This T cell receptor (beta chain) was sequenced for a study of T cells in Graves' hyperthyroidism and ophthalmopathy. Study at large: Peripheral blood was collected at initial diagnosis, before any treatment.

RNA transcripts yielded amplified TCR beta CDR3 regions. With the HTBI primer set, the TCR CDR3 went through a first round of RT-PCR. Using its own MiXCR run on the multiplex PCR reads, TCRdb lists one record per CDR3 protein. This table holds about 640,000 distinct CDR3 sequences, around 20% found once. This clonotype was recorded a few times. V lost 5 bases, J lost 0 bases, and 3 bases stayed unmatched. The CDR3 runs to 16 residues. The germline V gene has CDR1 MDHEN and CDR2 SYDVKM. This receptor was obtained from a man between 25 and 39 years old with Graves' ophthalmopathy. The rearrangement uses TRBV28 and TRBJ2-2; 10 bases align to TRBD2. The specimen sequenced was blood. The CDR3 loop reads CASSHLAGANTGELFF. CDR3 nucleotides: TGTGCCAGCAGTCATCTAGCGGGAGCGAACACCGGGGAGCTGTTTTTT.